This TCR beta chain derives from a study of OX40 agonist ivuxolimab in advanced cancers. This CDR3 contains 16 residues. Trimming took 0 bases from V and 0 from J, leaving 12 bases between them. Germline V gene data show CDR1 as SGHDT and CDR2 as YYEEEE. Sequencing was performed with immunoSEQ multiplex PCR; in TCRdb, only in-frame clones are kept and a portion is missing. This sample has some 97,000 clones; 85% to 90% occur once, and the top ten carry roughly 0.15%. J is TRBJ1-1 and V is TRBV5-6; tentative D call: TRBD1 (5 bases). The sequencing here drew on CD4+ or CD8+ T cells sorted from blood, taken in a trial of the OX40 agonist ivuxolimab. The TCR was taken from an adult with an advanced solid tumor such as melanoma, head and neck, liver or kidney cancer. The CDR3, as DNA: TGTGCCAGCAGCTTGGCGCAGGGCCAATTGAACACTGAAGCTTTCTTT. Its protein is CASSLAQGQLNTEAFF.